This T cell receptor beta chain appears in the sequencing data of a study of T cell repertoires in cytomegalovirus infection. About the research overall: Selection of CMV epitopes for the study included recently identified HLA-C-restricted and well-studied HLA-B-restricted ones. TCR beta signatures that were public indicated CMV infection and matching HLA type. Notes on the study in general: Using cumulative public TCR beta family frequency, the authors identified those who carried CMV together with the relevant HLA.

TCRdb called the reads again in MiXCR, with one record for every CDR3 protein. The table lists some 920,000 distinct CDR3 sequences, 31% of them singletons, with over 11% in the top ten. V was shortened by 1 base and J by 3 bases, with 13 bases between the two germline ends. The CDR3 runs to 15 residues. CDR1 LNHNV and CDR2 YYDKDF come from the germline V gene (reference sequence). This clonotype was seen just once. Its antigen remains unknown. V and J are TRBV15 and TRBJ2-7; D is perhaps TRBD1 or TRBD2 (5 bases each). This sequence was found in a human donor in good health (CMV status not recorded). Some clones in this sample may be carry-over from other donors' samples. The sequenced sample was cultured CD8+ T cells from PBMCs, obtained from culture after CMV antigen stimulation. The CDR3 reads CATSRGPGASYEQYF. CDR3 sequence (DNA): TGTGCCACCAGCAGAGGACCCGGGGCGAGCTACGAGCAGTACTTC.